The rows below give T cell receptor beta chains drawn from one sample of a study of cytomegalovirus exposure and HLA in healthy donors. Measured with immunoSEQ multiplex PCR; TCRdb has only the in-frame clones, and not every one. The sample shows 150,000 to 200,000 clones, 75% to 85% of them seen only once. The sequencing input was PBMCs. These TCRs come from a woman between 18 and 30 years old in good health and CMV-seropositive. The conserved cysteine and the conserved F or W are not part of the CDR3 here. The order of the fields is D gene, V gene, J gene, CDR3 protein. A D gene is named only where the DNA matches it firmly.

>.|TRBV18|TRBJ1-3
ASSPRSGEDTIY
>.|TRBV6-1|TRBJ1-6
ASSEDSGDSNSPLH
>.|TRBV9|TRBJ2-3
ASSAFGGEQY
>TRBD1|TRBV4-1|TRBJ1-6
ASSLGQGAMNNSPLH
>.|TRBV2|TRBJ2-3
ASRGQRTDTQY
>.|TRBV6-4|TRBJ2-3
ASSDTPGEGTDTQY
>.|TRBV1|TRBJ1-1
TSSQIRGYEAF
>TRBD1|TRBV6-1|TRBJ1-5
ASSRQGGVQPQH
>.|TRBV27|TRBJ1-1
ASSLSIRANTEAF
>.|TRBV9|TRBJ1-2
ASSVAVANYGYT
>.|TRBV6-5|TRBJ1-2
ASSPGQGDGYT
>TRBD1|TRBV6-5|TRBJ2-1
ASSYSLGQADNEQF
>.|TRBV2|TRBJ2-1
ASSELRSYNEQF
>TRBD2|TRBV5-4|TRBJ2-1
ASSPTSGGPDEQF
>TRBD2|TRBV4-3|TRBJ2-1
ASSQDWTSGGPYNEQF
>.|TRBV27|TRBJ1-6
ASSLNTGWSPLH
>.|TRBV7-8|TRBJ1-1
ASSLASGTEAF
>.|TRBV11-3|TRBJ2-5
ASSPPDGGGTQY
>TRBD1|TRBV4-2|TRBJ1-2
ASSQDTGTGGYGYT
>.|TRBV27|TRBJ1-1
ASSLKGITEAF
>.|TRBV7-3|TRBJ1-1
ASSPAGGRTEAF
>TRBD1|TRBV4-1|TRBJ2-5
ASSHDQTGRQETQY
>.|TRBV9|TRBJ2-7
ASSVGAGNNYEQY
>.|TRBV11-2|TRBJ1-1
ASSLTGSYTEAF
>TRBD2|TRBV7-2|TRBJ2-1
ASGLWRGGYNEQF
>.|TRBV6-1|TRBJ2-7
ASSERGGVYEQY
>.|TRBV7-2|TRBJ1-6
ASSLAAGVNSPLH
>TRBD1|TRBV7-9|TRBJ2-2
ASSLPWDRGGAGELF
>.|TRBV27|TRBJ2-1
ASSLSRLNNEQF
>.|TRBV5-4|TRBJ2-5
ASSHPGTNQETQY
>.|TRBV5-1|TRBJ1-2
ASRREQGNYGYT
>TRBD2|TRBV29-1|TRBJ2-1
SSTRGTSGLNEQF
>.|TRBV29-1|TRBJ2-5
SVRYQETQY
>TRBD1|TRBV7-2|TRBJ2-7
ASSLGQGHEQY
>.|TRBV28|TRBJ1-2
ASSLSMDYGYT
>TRBD1|TRBV5-1|TRBJ1-1
ASSSKPGQGQWVNTEAF
>.|TRBV19|TRBJ1-6
ASSIGNSPLH
>.|TRBV18|TRBJ2-1
ASFRAQVFNNEQF